Presented here are 14 T cell receptor beta chains from one specimen sequenced in a study of shared clonotypes between healthy human individuals. Data came from immunoSEQ multiplex PCR; TCRdb stores just in-frame clones and leaves some out. Of under 1,100,000 clones detected, 70% to 80% appear once; the ten largest clones hold 0.5% to 0.65%. The material sequenced was memory CD4+ T cells from PBMCs. Regarding subset: CD45RA-negative fraction. These receptors all stem from a man between 18 and 29 years old in good health. Some clones in this sample may be carry-over from other donors' samples.

The chain joins TRBV7-9 to TRBJ1-2; unclear D gene. Looked up from germline, CDR1 is SEHNR and CDR2 is FQNEAQ (reference sequence). The CDR3 runs to 12 residues. The V and J ends lost 1 base and 6 bases respectively, with 6 bases between them. Here the CDR3 reads CASSLETDGYTF. For the CDR3, the DNA is TGTGCCAGCAGCTTAGAGACGGATGGCTACACCTTC.

The table lists this clone with a few counts. CDR3 loop: CASRAGTGGTQPQHF. The CDR3 DNA reads as TGTGCCAGCAGGGCCGGGACAGGGGGCACTCAGCCCCAGCATTTT. This rearrangement joins TRBV6-6 to TRBJ1-5; 12 bases fit TRBD1. Germline assignment: CDR1 MNHNY and CDR2 SVGAGI (reference sequence). V lost 6 bases and J lost 6; bases outside the gene matches: 6. This CDR3 spans 15 amino acids.

V and J are TRBV7-8 and TRBJ1-1; TRBD1 aligns across 9 bases. Germline V gene sequence: CDR1 SGHVS, CDR2 FQNEAQ. With V trimmed by 2 bases and J by 8 bases, 9 bases remained unmatched. The CDR3 sequence is 15 residues long. This CDR3 reads CASSLWGRTGAEAFF. The CDR3, as DNA: TGTGCCAGCAGCTTATGGGGAAGGACAGGGGCCGAAGCTTTCTTT. Together with reference TRBV7-8 and TRBJ1-1, the CDR3 gives the full variable domain: GAGVSQSPRYKVAKRGQDVALRCDPISGHVSLFWYQQALGQGPEFLTYFQNEAQLDKSGLPSDRFFAERPEGSVSTLKIQRTQQEDSAVYLCASSLWGRTGAEAFFGQGTRLTVV.

This clone was observed a few times. The sample has other DNA sequences that encode this CDR3 too. The V gene is TRBV12-5, the J gene TRBJ2-2, with D unresolved. Trimming removed 5 bases at V and 3 bases at J, with 4 bases between. Germline V lookup: CDR1 LGHNT, CDR2 FRNRAP. The CDR3 consists of 12 residues. The CDR3: CASGRDTGELFF. For the CDR3, the DNA is TGTGCTAGTGGTAGGGACACCGGGGAGCTGTTTTTT.

The genes are TRBV18 and TRBJ1-1, with D possibly matching TRBD1 (5 bases). Trimming left V 6 bases short and J 2 bases short, with 13 bases between. CDR1 and CDR2 (germline): KGHSH, LQKENI. The CDR3 has 14 amino acids. The CDR3 DNA reads as TGTGCCAGCTCCCGACAGCCTACTAACACTGAAGCTTTCTTT. Translated: CASSRQPTNTEAFF.

V usage is TRBV28 and J usage is TRBJ2-5; D possibly uses TRBD1 or TRBD2 (5 bases each). Matching the DNA end better, TRBJ2-7 makes the J call doubtful. This CDR3 has 12 residues. Germline V gene lookup returns CDR1 MDHEN and CDR2 SYDVKM. This chain's CDR3 is CASWGNGYEQYF. CDR3 DNA: TGTGCCAGTTGGGGGAACGGCTACGAGCAGTACTTC.

This chain uses TRBV27 with TRBJ2-1, with D perhaps TRBD2 (5 bases). Trimming took off 6 bases at V and 7 bases at J, with 19 bases between the two ends. The CDR3 loop spans 15 amino acids. Looked up from germline, CDR1 is MNHEY and CDR2 is SMNVEV (reference sequence). CDR3 amino acids: CASSTAHKLVNEQFF. The DNA for the CDR3 is TGTGCCAGCAGCACGGCCCACAAACTAGTTAATGAGCAGTTCTTC.

The V call is TRBV7-2, the J call TRBJ2-6; D ambiguous. Germline V gene sequence: CDR1 SGHTA, CDR2 FQGNSA. The CDR3 loop spans 17 amino acids. V lost 5 bases to trimming and J lost 0 bases, with 14 bases between them. The CDR3: CASSPRSVYSGANVLTF. The CDR3 DNA sequence: TGTGCCAGCAGCCCCCGGTCTGTGTACTCTGGGGCCAACGTCCTGACTTTC.

This sequence joins TRBV6-6 and TRBJ1-1, with 8 bases fitting TRBD1. The CDR3 length is 16 residues. Trimming cost V 6 bases and J 1 base; bases outside gene matches: 10. Looked up from germline, CDR1 is MNHNY and CDR2 is SVGAGI (reference sequence). The CDR3 DNA follows: TGTGCCAGCAGCCCTAACCCGACAGGGGAGAACACTGAAGCTTTCTTT. Amino acid sequence: CASSPNPTGENTEAFF.

A few counts support this clone. The gene calls are TRBV5-1 and TRBJ2-7, with a possible D match to TRBD2 (7 bases). This CDR3 spans 17 amino acids. Trimming took 6 bases from V and 0 from J, leaving 22 bases between them. Germline V lookup: CDR1 SGHRS, CDR2 YFSETQ. The DNA of the CDR3 is TGCGCCAGCACCGTGGGGGCGGGAGCGAGTTACTCCTACGAGCAGTACTTC. Translation: CASTVGAGASYSYEQYF.

J is TRBJ1-2 and V is TRBV5-1, with 9 bases that match TRBD1. The germline CDR1 and CDR2 sequences are SGHRS and YFSETQ. This CDR3 contains 18 residues. After removal of 4 bases from V and 6 bases from J, the junction contained 19 bases not matched to a gene. The CDR3 reads CASSMQGTGNRGFNGYTF. CDR3 DNA sequence: TGCGCCAGCAGCATGCAGGGGACAGGGAATCGCGGATTTAATGGCTACACCTTC.

V gene TRBV7-2 combines with J gene TRBJ2-7; 7 nucleotides align to TRBD1. The V segment lost 3 bases and the J segment 3 bases; nucleotides outside the gene matches: 8. Germline V CDR1 and CDR2: SGHTA, FQGNSA. CDR3 length: 15 residues. The CDR3 DNA sequence: TGTGCCAGCAGCTTGTACTCAGGGGGTGTCTACGAGCAGTACTTC. Its translation: CASSLYSGGVYEQYF.

Worth noting for this clone: A read error may explain this, as a much larger clone is one base away. The chain couples TRBV20-1 to TRBJ1-2; the D is unclear. Germline loops: CDR1 DFQATT, CDR2 SNEGSKA (reference sequence). Trimming shortened V by 8 bases and J by 12 bases, and 16 bases separated the two germline ends. This CDR3 region has 10 residues. In nucleotides, the CDR3 is TGCAGTACTCCAGTATTCGGCAACACCTTC. Translated, it gives CSTPVFGNTF.

Only a few counts were recorded for this clone. The sample has other DNA sequences that encode this CDR3 too. The V gene is TRBV5-1, the J gene TRBJ1-5; tentatively, D is TRBD1 (6 bases). The CDR3 is 15 amino acids. V was pared by 0 bases and J by 2 bases, with 9 bases between. Germline CDR1 is SGHRS and CDR2 is YFSETQ. CDR3 protein: CASSLGQGRNQPQHF. The CDR3 nucleotides read TGCGCCAGCAGCTTGGGGCAGGGGCGCAATCAGCCCCAGCATTTT.